The source of this T cell receptor beta chain is a study of shared clonotypes between healthy human individuals. Overall study: CD4 naive and memory got three plates each, CD8 naive two, CD8 memory one.

With respect to this clone: Its antigen is still unknown. Other DNA sequences within the sample encode an identical CDR3.

The CDR3 runs 14 residues. The germline CDR1 and CDR2 sequences are SQVTM and ANQGSEA. After removal of 4 bases from V and 0 bases from J, the junction contained 5 bases not matched to a gene. Broader study findings: Naive subsets, compared against memory subsets, generally had larger estimated richness values.

Genomic DNA (from each subset) was split evenly across several immunoSEQ plates. In the authors' workflow: Junction-only immunoSEQ sequences carried no quality scores, so filtering differed. The data were produced by immunoSEQ multiplex PCR, yet TCRdb's version contains in-frame clones alone and is incomplete. That table furnishes V, J and clone size, whereas the DNA furnished D and trimming. The table lists some 2,000,000 clones, around 95% of them singletons. The rearrangement uses TRBV29-1 and TRBJ1-1, with 7 bases fitting TRBD1. The origin of this receptor is a man younger than 35 in good health. Sequenced: naive CD4+ T cells sorted from blood. The subset is: CD45RA+ positively selected. CDR3 sequence reads: CSVVRQGMNTEAFF. The CDR3 bases are TGCAGCGTTGTAAGACAGGGAATGAACACTGAAGCTTTCTTT.